Each of the 7 T cell receptor beta chains below was sequenced from the same sample in a study of T cells in localized non-small cell lung cancer. Assay: immunoSEQ multiplex PCR; the TCRdb copy retains only in-frame clones and omits some. The top ten clones hold roughly 7.2% of a sample with about 36,000 clones, roughly 85% of them seen once. Sequenced material: peripheral blood, taken before any cancer treatment. All receptors come from a woman between 35 and 75 years old with stage I lung adenocarcinoma.

The chain uses TRBV5-1 and TRBJ2-5, with 13 bases fitting TRBD2. CDR1 is SGHRS and CDR2 is YFSETQ in the germline V gene. With 4 bases clipped from V and 2 bases from J, the junction kept 5 bases outside the gene matches. The CDR3 is made up of 16 amino acids. CDR3 sequence reads: CASSLTSGGAQETQYF. CDR3 sequence (DNA): TGCGCCAGCAGCCTTACTAGCGGGGGGGCTCAAGAGACCCAGTACTTC.

V gene TRBV4-3 combines with J gene TRBJ1-4, with TRBD1 matching over 8 bases. V shed 3 bases and J 5 bases; nucleotides not matched to a gene: 2. This CDR3 is 14 amino acids long. The V gene's germline CDR1 is LGHNA and CDR2 YSLEER. DNA for the CDR3: TGCGCCAGCAGCCAGCGGACAGGGAATGAAAAACTGTTTTTT. It codes for CASSQRTGNEKLFF.

The chain's CDR3 is CASSQIDRADYGYTF. The DNA for the CDR3 is TGCGCCAGCAGCCAAATAGACAGGGCGGACTATGGCTACACCTTC. The gene calls are TRBV4-1 and TRBJ1-2; 7 bases match TRBD1. This CDR3 spans 15 amino acids. CDR1 and CDR2 (germline): MGHRA, YSYEKL. V was clipped by 2 bases and J by 3 bases; unmatched bases: 6.

The CDR3 sequence: CASTGTGFVGSNQPQHF. The CDR3 DNA follows: TGTGCCAGTACAGGGACAGGGTTCGTCGGTAGCAATCAGCCCCAGCATTTT. The chain uses TRBV19 and TRBJ1-5; the match to TRBD1 covers 9 bases. CDR1 LNHDA and CDR2 SQIVND come from the germline V gene (reference sequence). The J segment lost 0 bases and the V segment lost 7 bases, leaving 10 bases of the junction unmatched. The CDR3 covers 17 residues.

The chain employs TRBV2 and TRBJ2-2; no definite D call. This CDR3 is built from 14 residues. Germline CDR1 reads SNHLY; CDR2 reads FYNNEI. Deletions cut 6 bases from V and 4 bases from J, with 12 bases between. The CDR3, as DNA: TGTGCCAGCAGATGGACCCAAGGCACCGGGGAGCTGTTTTTT. This encodes CASRWTQGTGELFF.

This rearrangement joins TRBV28 to TRBJ1-5; 8 bases line up with TRBD1. The length of the CDR3 is 15 residues. In germline, CDR1 is MDHEN, CDR2 SYDVKM. V trimming: 11 bases; J trimming: 6 bases; junction bases outside the gene matches: 15. The CDR3 bases are TGTGCCTCCCACCCCATCCAGGGGGCTGGTCAGCCCCAGCATTTT. Its translation is CASHPIQGAGQPQHF.

This chain uses TRBV7-8 with TRBJ2-5, with TRBD1 matching over 7 bases. Losses at the gene ends were 5 bases for V and 3 bases for J; bases not matched to a gene: 3. CDR1 is SGHVS and CDR2 is FQNEAQ in the germline V gene. The CDR3 contains 13 residues. CDR3 DNA sequence: TGTGCCAGCAGCATGGGACAGAAAGAGACCCAGTACTTC. Translation gives CASSMGQKETQYF.